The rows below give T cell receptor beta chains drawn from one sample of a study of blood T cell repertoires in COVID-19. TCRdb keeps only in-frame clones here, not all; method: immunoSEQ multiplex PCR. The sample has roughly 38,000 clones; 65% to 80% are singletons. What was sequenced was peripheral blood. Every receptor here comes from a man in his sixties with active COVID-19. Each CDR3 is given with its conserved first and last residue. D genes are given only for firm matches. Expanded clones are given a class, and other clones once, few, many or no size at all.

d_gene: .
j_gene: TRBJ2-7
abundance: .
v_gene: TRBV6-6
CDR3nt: TGTGCCAGCAGTTACCCGGGGACCTACGAGCAGTACTTC
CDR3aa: CASSYPGTYEQYF

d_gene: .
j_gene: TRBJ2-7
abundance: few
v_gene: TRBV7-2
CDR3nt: TGTGCCAGCAGCTTAGCGCACCCAGGGTCGAGCGAGCAGTACTTC
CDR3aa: CASSLAHPGSSEQYF

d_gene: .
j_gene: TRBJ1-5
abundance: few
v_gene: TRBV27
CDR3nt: TGTGCCAGCAGTTTGGTGGGGAGTCAGCCCCAGCATTTT
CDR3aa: CASSLVGSQPQHF

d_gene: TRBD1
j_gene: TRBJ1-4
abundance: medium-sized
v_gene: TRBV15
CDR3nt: TGTGCCACCAGCCCTCGGACAGGGAGGAATGAAAAACTGTTTTTT
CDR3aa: CATSPRTGRNEKLFF

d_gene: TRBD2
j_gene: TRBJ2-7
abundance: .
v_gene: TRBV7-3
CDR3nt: TGTGCCAGCAGCTTATACCGGACTAGCGGGAGCTACGAGCAGTACTTC
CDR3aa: CASSLYRTSGSYEQYF

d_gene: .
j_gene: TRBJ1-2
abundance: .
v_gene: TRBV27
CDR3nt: TGTGCCAGCAGTTTATGGGCGGGGCTAGACTATGGCTACACCTTC
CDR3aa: CASSLWAGLDYGYTF

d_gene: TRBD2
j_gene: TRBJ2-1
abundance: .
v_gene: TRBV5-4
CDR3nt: TGTGCCAGCAGCCGGGGGACTAGCGGCGACAATGAGCAGTTCTTC
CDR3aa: CASSRGTSGDNEQFF

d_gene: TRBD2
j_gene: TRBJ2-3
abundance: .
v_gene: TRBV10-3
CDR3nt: TGTGCCATCAGGGAGGGCGGGGGGCCAGATACGCAGTATTTT
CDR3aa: CAIREGGGPDTQYF

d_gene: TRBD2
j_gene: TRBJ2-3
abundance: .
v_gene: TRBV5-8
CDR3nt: TGTGCCAGCAGCCCTAGCGGGACGACAGATACGCAGTATTTT
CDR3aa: CASSPSGTTDTQYF

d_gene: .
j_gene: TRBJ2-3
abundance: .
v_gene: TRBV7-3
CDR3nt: TGTGCCAGCAGCGCCTCCTTTACTAGCTCCACGCAGTATTTT
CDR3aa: CASSASFTSSTQYF

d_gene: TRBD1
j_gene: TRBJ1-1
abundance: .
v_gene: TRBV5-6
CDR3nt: TGTGCCAGCATAAGGGACAGGGAGAACACTGAAGCTTTCTTT
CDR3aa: CASIRDRENTEAFF

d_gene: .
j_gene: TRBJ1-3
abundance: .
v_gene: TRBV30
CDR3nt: TGTGCCTGCCAGTGGGCGGGCTCTGGAAACACCATATATTTT
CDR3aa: CACQWAGSGNTIYF

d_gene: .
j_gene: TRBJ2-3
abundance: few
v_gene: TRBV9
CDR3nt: TGTGCCAGCAGCGCCACCCCAAGGGGAGGTTCAGATACGCAGTATTTT
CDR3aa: CASSATPRGGSDTQYF

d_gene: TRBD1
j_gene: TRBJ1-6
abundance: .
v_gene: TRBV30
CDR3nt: TGTGCCTGGACCTCACAGGGGCCCAATTCACCCCTCCACTTT
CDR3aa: CAWTSQGPNSPLHF

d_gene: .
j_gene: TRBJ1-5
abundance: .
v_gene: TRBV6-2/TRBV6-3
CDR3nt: TGTGCCAGCAGCCCTACAGGCGTAAATCAGCCCCAGCATTTT
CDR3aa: CASSPTGVNQPQHF

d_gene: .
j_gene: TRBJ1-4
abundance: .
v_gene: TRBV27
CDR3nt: TGTGCCAGCAGTGATGCGGGAAAACTGTTTTTT
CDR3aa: CASSDAGKLFF

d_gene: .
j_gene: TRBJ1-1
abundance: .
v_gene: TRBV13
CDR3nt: TGTGCCAGCAGCTTAGCCCCCGAAGGGAGCACTGAAGCTTTCTTT
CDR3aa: CASSLAPEGSTEAFF

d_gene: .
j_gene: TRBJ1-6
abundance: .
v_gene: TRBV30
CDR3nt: TGTGCCTGGAGTGTAGGGGGTAATTCACCCCTCCACTTT
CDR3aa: CAWSVGGNSPLHF

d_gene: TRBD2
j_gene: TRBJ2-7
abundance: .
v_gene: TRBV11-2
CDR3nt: TGTGCCAGCAGCTCGTTAGCGGGGGGAAGCAACGAGCAGTACTTC
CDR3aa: CASSSLAGGSNEQYF

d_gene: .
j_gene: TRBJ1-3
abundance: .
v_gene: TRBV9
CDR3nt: TGTGCCAGCAGCGTGTCACCGGGACACGGGGGAAACACCATATATTTT
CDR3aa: CASSVSPGHGGNTIYF

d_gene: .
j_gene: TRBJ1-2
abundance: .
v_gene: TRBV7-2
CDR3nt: TGTGCCAGCAGCCAATCTGCCGGGGAGGGGTATGGCTACACCTTC
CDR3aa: CASSQSAGEGYGYTF

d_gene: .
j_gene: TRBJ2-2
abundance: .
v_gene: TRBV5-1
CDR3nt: TGCGCCAGCAGCTTCCTTGAGACCGGGGAGCTGTTTTTT
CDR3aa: CASSFLETGELFF

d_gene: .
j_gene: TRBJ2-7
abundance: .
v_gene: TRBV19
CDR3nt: TGTGCCAGTAGTGCTCCGGGACTGGGGCGGTACGAGCAGTACTTC
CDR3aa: CASSAPGLGRYEQYF

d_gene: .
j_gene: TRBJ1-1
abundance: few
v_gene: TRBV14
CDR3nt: TGTGCCAGCAGCCACGGGTGGACTGAAGCTTTCTTT
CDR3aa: CASSHGWTEAFF

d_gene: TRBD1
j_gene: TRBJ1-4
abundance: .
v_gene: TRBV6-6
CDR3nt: TGTGCCAGCCGGGGACAGTCTAATGAAAAACTGTTTTTT
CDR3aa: CASRGQSNEKLFF

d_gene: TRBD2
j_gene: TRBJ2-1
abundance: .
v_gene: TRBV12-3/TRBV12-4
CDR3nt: TGTGCCAGCAGCCCCGGGACTAGGGTTGAGCAGTTCTTC
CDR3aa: CASSPGTRVEQFF

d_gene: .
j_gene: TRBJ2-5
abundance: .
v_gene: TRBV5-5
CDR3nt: TGTGCCAGCAGCTTGTGGGGGAGGGAGACCCAGTACTTC
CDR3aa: CASSLWGRETQYF

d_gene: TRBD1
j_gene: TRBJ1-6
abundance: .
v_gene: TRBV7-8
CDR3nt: TGTGCCAGCAGCCTAGACAGGGCGTTTAATTCACCCCTCCACTTT
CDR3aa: CASSLDRAFNSPLHF

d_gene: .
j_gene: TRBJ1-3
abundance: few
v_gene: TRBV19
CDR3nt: TGTGCCTCCGGGGGGCGGCCGAAAAGAAACACCATATATTTT
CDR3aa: CASGGRPKRNTIYF

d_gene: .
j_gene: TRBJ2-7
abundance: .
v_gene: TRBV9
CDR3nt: TGTGCCAGCAGCGCCCCCGGGTCCGAGCAGTACTTC
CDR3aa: CASSAPGSEQYF

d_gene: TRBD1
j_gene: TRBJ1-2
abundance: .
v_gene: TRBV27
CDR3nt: TGTGCCAGCAGTCCCCGGACAGGAGCCTTCTATGGCTACACCTTC
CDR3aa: CASSPRTGAFYGYTF

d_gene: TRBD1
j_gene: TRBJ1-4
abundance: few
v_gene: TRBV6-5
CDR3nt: TGTGCCAGCAGGGGACAGGGGCTTAATGAAAAACTGTTTTTT
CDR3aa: CASRGQGLNEKLFF

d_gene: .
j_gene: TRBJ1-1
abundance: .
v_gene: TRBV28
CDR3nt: TGTGCCAGCAGTTTATGGGGCCAGGGAGGGATTGAAGCTTTCTTT
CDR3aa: CASSLWGQGGIEAFF

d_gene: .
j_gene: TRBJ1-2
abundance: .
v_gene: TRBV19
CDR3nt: TGTGCCAGTAGTAAAGGCCCCGAGGGTGCAGGAGGCTACACCTTC
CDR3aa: CASSKGPEGAGGYTF

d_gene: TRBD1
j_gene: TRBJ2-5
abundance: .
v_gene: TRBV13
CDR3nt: TGTGCCAGCAGCTTAAGGCCAGGGGGCGTCGAGACCCAGTACTTC
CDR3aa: CASSLRPGGVETQYF

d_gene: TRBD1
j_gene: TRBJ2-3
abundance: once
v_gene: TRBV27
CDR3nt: TGTGCCAGCAGTTTGGAGACAGGGTGGGCAGATACGCAGTATTTT
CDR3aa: CASSLETGWADTQYF

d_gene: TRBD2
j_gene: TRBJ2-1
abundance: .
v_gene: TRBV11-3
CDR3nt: TGTGCCAGCAGCCCTGGGACTAGCGGGTCGTTTAGCTCCTACAATGAGCAGTTCTTC
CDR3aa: CASSPGTSGSFSSYNEQFF

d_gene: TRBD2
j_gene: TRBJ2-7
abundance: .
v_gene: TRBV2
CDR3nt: TGTGCCAGCAGTGACCCCGGGGTAGCGGGGTCCTACGAGCAGTACTTC
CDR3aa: CASSDPGVAGSYEQYF

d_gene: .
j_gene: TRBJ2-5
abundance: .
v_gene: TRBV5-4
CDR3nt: TGTGCCAGCAGTCCGAGCGTAGCGCACCAAGAGACCCAGTACTTC
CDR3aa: CASSPSVAHQETQYF

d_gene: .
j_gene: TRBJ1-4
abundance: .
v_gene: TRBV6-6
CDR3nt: TGTGCCAGCAGTTACTCGGACAGTCCTAATGAAAAACTGTTTTTT
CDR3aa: CASSYSDSPNEKLFF

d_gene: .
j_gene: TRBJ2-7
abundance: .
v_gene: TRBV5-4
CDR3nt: TGTGCCAGCAGCTTACAACAGGGTTATGAGCAGTACTTC
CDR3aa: CASSLQQGYEQYF

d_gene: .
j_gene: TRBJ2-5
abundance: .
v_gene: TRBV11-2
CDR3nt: TGTGCCAGCAGCCCCCGTTTGAGTGTCGGAGAGACCCAGTACTTC
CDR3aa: CASSPRLSVGETQYF

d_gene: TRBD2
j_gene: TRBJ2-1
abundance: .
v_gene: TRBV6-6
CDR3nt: TGTGCCAGCAGTCACCTTTACACTAGCGGGGACTACAATGAGCAGTTCTTC
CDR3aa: CASSHLYTSGDYNEQFF

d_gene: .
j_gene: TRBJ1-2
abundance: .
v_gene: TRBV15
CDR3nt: TGTGCCACCAGCAGAGTTACCACGGTATCGTATGGCTACACCTTC
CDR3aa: CATSRVTTVSYGYTF

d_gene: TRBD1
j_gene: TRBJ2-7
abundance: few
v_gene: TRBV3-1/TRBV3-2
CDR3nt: TGTGCCAGCAGCTCGTCCGGGACAGGGGACTACGAGCAGTACTTC
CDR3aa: CASSSSGTGDYEQYF

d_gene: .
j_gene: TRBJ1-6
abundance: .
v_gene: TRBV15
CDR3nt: TGTGCCACCAGCAGAGATCATGGACAGACTAATTCACCCCTCCACTTT
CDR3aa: CATSRDHGQTNSPLHF

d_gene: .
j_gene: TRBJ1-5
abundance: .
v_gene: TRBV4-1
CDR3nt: TGCGCCAGCAGCCAAGCTGTGAGAGATCAGCCCCAGCATTTT
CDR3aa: CASSQAVRDQPQHF

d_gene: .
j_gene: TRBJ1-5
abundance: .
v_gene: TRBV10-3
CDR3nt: TGTGCCATCAGTGCTTCCAGGGAGGGACAGCCCCAGCATTTT
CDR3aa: CAISASREGQPQHF

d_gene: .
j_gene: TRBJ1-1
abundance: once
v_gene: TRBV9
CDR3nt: TGTGCCAGCAGCCCAACAGGGAACACTGAAGCTTTCTTT
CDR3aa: CASSPTGNTEAFF

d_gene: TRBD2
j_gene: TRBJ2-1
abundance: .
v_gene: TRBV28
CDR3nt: TGTGCCAGCAGACGGACTAGCGGGAGGTACAATGAGCAGTTCTTC
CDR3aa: CASRRTSGRYNEQFF

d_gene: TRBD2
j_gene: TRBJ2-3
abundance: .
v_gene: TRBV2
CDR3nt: TGTGCCAGCAGACTAGCGGGAGGTCCTCGGCAGTATTTT
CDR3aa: CASRLAGGPRQYF

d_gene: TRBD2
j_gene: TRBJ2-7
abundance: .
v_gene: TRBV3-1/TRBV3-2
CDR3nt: TGTGCCAGCAGCCAAGATTTAAGGACTAGCGGGAGGGCTCTCTACGAGCAGTACTTC
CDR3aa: CASSQDLRTSGRALYEQYF

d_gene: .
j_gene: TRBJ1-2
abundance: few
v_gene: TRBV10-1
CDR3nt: TGCGCCAGCAGTGGACAAAAGGGGGTAATCGGCTATGGCTACACCTTC
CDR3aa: CASSGQKGVIGYGYTF

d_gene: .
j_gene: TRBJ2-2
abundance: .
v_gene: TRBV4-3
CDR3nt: TGCGCCAGCAGCCAAGAGGGGATCCCGGGGGGGGAGCTGTTTTTT
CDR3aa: CASSQEGIPGGELFF

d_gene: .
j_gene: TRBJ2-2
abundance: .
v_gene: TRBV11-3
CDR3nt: TGTGCCAGCAGCCCTAGAGACCGGGAGCTGTTTTTT
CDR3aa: CASSPRDRELFF

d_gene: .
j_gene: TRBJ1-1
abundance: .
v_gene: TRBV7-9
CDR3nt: TGTGCCAGCAGCTTTAACAAGGGGACTGAAGCTTTCTTT
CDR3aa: CASSFNKGTEAFF

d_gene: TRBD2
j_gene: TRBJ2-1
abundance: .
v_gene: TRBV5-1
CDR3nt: TGCGCCAGCAGCTCCGGACTAGCGGGAGGGTACTCCTACAATGAGCAGTTCTTC
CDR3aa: CASSSGLAGGYSYNEQFF

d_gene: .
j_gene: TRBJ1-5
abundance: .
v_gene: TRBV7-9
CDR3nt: TGTGCCAGCAGCTTAGCGACAGGCGGTCAGCCCCAGCATTTT
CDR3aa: CASSLATGGQPQHF

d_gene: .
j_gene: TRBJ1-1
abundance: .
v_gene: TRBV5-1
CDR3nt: TGCGCCAGCAGCTTGGGGGTTAGCACCGAGAACACTGAAGCTTTCTTT
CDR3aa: CASSLGVSTENTEAFF